Here is one TCR beta chain with its context. The data belong to a study of PD-L1 blockade in urothelial cancer. Overall study context: At 3 weeks (second dose) and 6 weeks after starting treatment, blood was analyzed. There were a median of roughly 140,000 T cells in blood samples.

TCRdb keeps only in-frame clones here, not all; method: immunoSEQ multiplex PCR. Of 20,000 to 25,000 clones in the sample, 91% were seen once. Time point: peripheral blood 6 weeks after treatment start. CDR1 is SQVTM and CDR2 is ANQGSEA in the germline V gene. Trimming at V came to 7 bases and at J to 4 bases, leaving 8 bases not matched to a gene. This CDR3 has 14 residues. The specimen comprised PBMCs, sampled around atezolizumab (anti-PD-L1) treatment. This clonotype was sampled from a woman aged 55 to 70 with urothelial cancer. This rearrangement joins TRBV29-1 to TRBJ2-5; TRBD1 matches 11 bases. This CDR3 is CSAQPGQGAETQYF. The CDR3 bases are TGCAGCGCCCAGCCTGGACAGGGGGCAGAGACCCAGTACTTC. Combining the CDR3 with reference TRBV29-1 and TRBJ2-5 gives the whole variable domain SAVISQKPSRDICQRGTSLTIQCQVDSQVTMMFWYRQQPGQSLTLIATANQGSEATYESGFVIDKFPISRPNLTFSTLTVSNMSPEDSSIYLCSAQPGQGAETQYFGPGTRLLVL.